Listed here are 5 T cell receptor beta chains from one sample, sequenced in a study of T-cell memory formation after mild COVID-19. TCRdb passed the 5' RACE reads through MiXCR, listing each CDR3 protein once. The sample records fewer than 150,000 distinct CDR3 sequences, 14% being singletons. Sequencing was carried out using PBMCs or a T cell subset sorted from them (not recorded which). The receptors come from an adult woman who had mild COVID-19 (a few samples of this study predate the infection). Cell type and time point are not known.

This clonotype appeared a few times. The chain carries TRBV7-9 and TRBJ1-1; no reliable D call. Germline V gene lookup returns CDR1 SEHNR and CDR2 FQNEAQ (reference sequence). The CDR3 consists of 12 residues. V lost 1 base to trimming and J lost 4 bases, with 4 bases between them. Here the CDR3 reads CASSLETTEAFF. The CDR3 DNA sequence: TGTGCCAGCAGCTTAGAAACCACTGAAGCTTTCTTT.

This chain uses TRBV19 with TRBJ2-6; a weak D match, TRBD2 (5 bases). Germline CDR1 LNHDA, CDR2 SQIVND (reference sequence). Trimming shortened V by 5 bases and J by 0 bases, and 8 bases separated the two germline ends. This CDR3 is built from 15 residues. CDR3 residues: CASSPEGSGANVLTF. CDR3 bases: TGTGCCAGTAGTCCCGAGGGCTCTGGGGCCAACGTCCTGACTTTC.

This clonotype was counted a few times. J is TRBJ2-7 and V is TRBV20-1, with D possibly being TRBD1 or TRBD2 (5 bases each). CDR1 and CDR2 from the germline V gene are DFQATT and SNEGSKA (reference sequence). The CDR3 covers 15 residues. Trimming took 3 bases from V and 7 from J, leaving 22 bases between them. The CDR3 protein is CSASGDEARAREQYF. Here the CDR3 DNA reads TGCAGTGCTAGCGGGGACGAGGCCAGGGCACGTGAGCAGTACTTC.

J is TRBJ1-2 and V is TRBV27; 9 positions agree with TRBD1. V was clipped by 5 bases and J by 5 bases; unmatched bases: 9. This CDR3 comprises 15 residues. Germline V gene data show CDR1 as MNHEY and CDR2 as SMNVEV (reference sequence). The CDR3 region is CASSEGTGPLYGYTF. The CDR3 region has the DNA TGTGCCAGCAGTGAGGGGACAGGGCCGCTTTATGGCTACACCTTC.

This clonotype was seen more than once but under ten times. The chain uses TRBV29-1 and TRBJ2-7, with TRBD1 identical over 7 bases. CDR1 is SQVTM, CDR2 ANQGSEA, per germline. The CDR3 has 15 amino acids. The J segment lost 2 bases and the V segment lost 4 bases, leaving 11 bases of the junction unmatched. CDR3 DNA: TGCAGCGTTGTTTTGGCCAGGGACAGTCCCTACGAGCAGTACTTC. Protein product: CSVVLARDSPYEQYF.